The clone carrying this T cell receptor (beta chain) has just a few counts. TCRdb re-derived calls from the reads in MiXCR, one entry per CDR3 protein. Of around 740,000 distinct CDR3 sequences in the sample, 35% to 45% were seen once. The data were taken from a study of T cell repertoires in cytomegalovirus infection. In the study overall: Indications came from public TCR beta signatures; they pointed to CMV infection and to a matching HLA type.

Per germline, CDR1 KGHDR and CDR2 SFDVKD. V shed 4 bases, J shed 4 bases, and the junction held 14 bases outside the gene matches. The CDR3 is 17 amino acids. Sequencing was performed on PBMCs. V usage is TRBV24-1 and J usage is TRBJ2-5; 7 positions match TRBD1. The receptor comes from a human donor in good health (CMV status not recorded). Some clones in this sample may be carry-over from other donors' samples. CDR3 sequence: CATSDPNRQGHRETQYF. In DNA form, the CDR3 reads TGTGCCACCAGTGACCCCAATAGACAGGGCCACCGAGAGACCCAGTACTTC.